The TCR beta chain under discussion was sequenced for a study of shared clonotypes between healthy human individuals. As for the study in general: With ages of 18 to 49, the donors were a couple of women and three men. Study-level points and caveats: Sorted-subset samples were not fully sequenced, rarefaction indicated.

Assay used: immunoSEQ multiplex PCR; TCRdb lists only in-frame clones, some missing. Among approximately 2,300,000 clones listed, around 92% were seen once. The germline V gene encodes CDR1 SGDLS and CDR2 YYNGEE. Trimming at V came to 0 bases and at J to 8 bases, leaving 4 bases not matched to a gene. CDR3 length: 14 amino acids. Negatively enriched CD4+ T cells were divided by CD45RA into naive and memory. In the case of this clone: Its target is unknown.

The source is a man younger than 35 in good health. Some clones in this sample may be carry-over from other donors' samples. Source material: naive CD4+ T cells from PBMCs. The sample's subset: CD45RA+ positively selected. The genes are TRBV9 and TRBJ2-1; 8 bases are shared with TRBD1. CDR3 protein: CASSVDAGGYEQFF. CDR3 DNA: TGTGCCAGCAGCGTAGACGCAGGGGGCTATGAGCAGTTCTTC. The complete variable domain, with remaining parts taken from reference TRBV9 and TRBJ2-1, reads DSGVTQTPKHLITATGQRVTLRCSPRSGDLSVYWYQQSLDQGLQFLIQYYNGEERAKGNILERFSAQQFPDLHSELNLSSLELGDSALYFCASSVDAGGYEQFFGPGTRLTVL.